The T cell receptor (beta chain) described here comes from a study of cytomegalovirus exposure and HLA in healthy donors. The CDR3 is 12 residues long. V lost 4 bases and J 12 bases, leaving 16 bases between the germline ends. Germline values: CDR1 MDHEN, CDR2 SYDVKM. Assay used: immunoSEQ multiplex PCR; TCRdb lists only in-frame clones, some missing. This sample has about 330,000 clones, with 80% to 90% found just once. Worth noting for this clone: No antigen is known for it.

Study-level points and caveats: The tendency of first-cohort TCR clusters to co-occur in the 90 to 150 validation repertoires was the finding of a later analysis. Researchers reported that a few CMV-associated chains were confirmed in vitro as CMV antigen-specific. According to the study, 150 to 200 TCR beta chains were cytomegalovirus-associated.

The clonotype originates from a woman aged 18-35 years in good health and CMV-seronegative. The chain is built from TRBV28 and TRBJ2-7, with D possibly TRBD2 on 6 matching bases. Sequenced input: PBMCs. The DNA for the CDR3 is TGTGCCAGCAGTTCGTGGGACGCGGAGGGGTACTTC. As protein: CASSSWDAEGYF.